The rows below give T cell receptor beta chains drawn from one sample of a study of T cell changes during pregnancy in multiple sclerosis. The table came from immunoSEQ multiplex PCR; TCRdb's copy has only in-frame clones and leaves some out. Of approximately 65,000 clones in the sample, 85% to 95% were seen once. The sample was CD8+ T cells from peripheral blood mononuclear cells, taken in the third trimester of pregnancy. These receptors came from a female donor in good health, enrolled as a control in a pregnancy study. Each CDR3 is given with its conserved first and last residue. A D gene is named only where the DNA matches it firmly. Not all rows give a size; the values are once, few, many and, for expanded clones, a class.

clone size | D gene | J gene | V gene | CDR3 DNA | CDR3 protein
- | TRBD1 | TRBJ2-7 | TRBV4-1 | TGCGCCAGCAGCCGATCCGGGACAGGGAGCGTCGAGCAGTACTTC | CASSRSGTGSVEQYF
few | TRBD2 | TRBJ2-5 | TRBV7-9 | TGTGCCAGCAGCTTCGGGGGGGCGGAGACCCAGTACTTC | CASSFGGAETQYF
- | - | TRBJ1-4 | TRBV27 | - | CASTSGSEKLFF
- | TRBD1 | TRBJ1-1 | TRBV19 | TGTGCCAGTTGGGACAGGGGACACCCGAGAAACACTGAAGCTTTCTTT | CASWDRGHPRNTEAFF
- | - | TRBJ1-2 | TRBV5-1 | TGCGCCAGCAGCTTGGAGAGGGATACCTATGGCTACACCTTC | CASSLERDTYGYTF
- | TRBD1 | TRBJ1-2 | TRBV4-3 | TGCGCCAGCAGCCAAGACGGGGACAGGCTAAACTATGGCTACACCTTC | CASSQDGDRLNYGYTF
- | - | TRBJ2-7 | TRBV30 | TGTGCCTGGAGTTGGACAGATTACGAGCAGTACTTC | CAWSWTDYEQYF
- | TRBD1 | TRBJ1-5 | TRBV6-5 | TGTGCCAGCAGTAGAGGACAGGGCCTAAATCAGCCCCAGCATTTT | CASSRGQGLNQPQHF
once | - | TRBJ1-1 | TRBV19 | TGTGCCAGTAGACTCCATAACACTGAAGCTTTCTTT | CASRLHNTEAFF
- | - | TRBJ2-7 | TRBV29-1 | TGCAGCGTTGAAGTTAGGAGCTACGAGCAGTACTTC | CSVEVRSYEQYF
- | - | TRBJ2-3 | TRBV28 | TGTGCCAGCAGTTTACACCTAGCCACAGATACGCAGTATTTT | CASSLHLATDTQYF
- | TRBD1 | TRBJ1-2 | TRBV2 | TGTGCCAGCAGACCCCGGGACAGTACTAACTATGGCTACACCTTC | CASRPRDSTNYGYTF
- | TRBD1 | TRBJ2-7 | TRBV27 | TGTGCCAGCAGCCTGGACAGGGGCTACGAGCAGTACTTC | CASSLDRGYEQYF
once | TRBD2 | TRBJ2-7 | TRBV5-6 | TGTGCCAGCAGCTTTCGTCTGAACGCGGGGGGCCTTTCCTACGAGCAGTACTTC | CASSFRLNAGGLSYEQYF
- | - | TRBJ1-1 | TRBV27 | TGTGCCAGCAGCAACGGGGGGGGTCACACTGAAGCTTTCTTT | CASSNGGGHTEAFF
- | - | TRBJ2-5 | TRBV7-2 | TGTGCCAGCAGCCCGCCCCAGGGACTGGATGAGACCCAGTACTTC | CASSPPQGLDETQYF
once | - | TRBJ2-2 | TRBV9 | TGTGCCAGCGGCGCAACAGGGAAGCACACCGGGGAGCTGTTTTTT | CASGATGKHTGELFF
- | TRBD2 | TRBJ2-1 | TRBV6-1 | TGTGCCAGCAGTGGACTAGCGGGGGGTCAAGACGGCCATGAGCAGTTCTTC | CASSGLAGGQDGHEQFF
- | - | TRBJ1-1 | TRBV5-6 | TGTGCCAGCAGCTCGGGTCGCGGCGAAGCTTTCTTT | CASSSGRGEAFF
- | TRBD2 | TRBJ2-2 | TRBV27 | TGTGCCAGCAGTTCCACGACTAGCGGGGGGCACGCGAACACCGGGGAGCTGTTTTTT | CASSSTTSGGHANTGELFF
- | TRBD2 | TRBJ2-3 | TRBV5-6 | TGTGCCAGCAGCTTCGTTGGGGGAGGGAACAGAGATACGCAGTATTTT | CASSFVGGGNRDTQYF
- | TRBD1 | TRBJ1-6 | TRBV4-3 | TGCGCCAGCAGGGACAGGGTAAATTCACCCCTCCACTTT | CASRDRVNSPLHF
- | - | TRBJ2-1 | TRBV5-1 | TGCGCCAGCAGCTTAAACAGGGACAATGAGCAGTTCTTC | CASSLNRDNEQFF
- | TRBD2 | TRBJ2-3 | TRBV12-5 | TGTGCTAGTGGTTTCGCCCTAGTTGGCGGGGGAGGCACAGATACGCAGTATTTT | CASGFALVGGGGTDTQYF
- | - | TRBJ2-7 | TRBV19 | TGTGCCAGTAGTCCGGGTGAAGAGCAGTACTTC | CASSPGEEQYF
- | TRBD1 | TRBJ2-7 | TRBV4-1 | TGCGCCAGCAGCGGGGACAGGGGTTACGAGCAGTACTTC | CASSGDRGYEQYF
- | - | TRBJ2-7 | TRBV5-1 | TGCGCCAGCTTGCATACTTCATCCTCCTACGAGCAGTACTTC | CASLHTSSSYEQYF
once | TRBD2 | TRBJ2-3 | TRBV4-1 | TGCGCCAGCAGCCCCAGGACTAGCGGGGGGTCTACAGATACGCAGTATTTT | CASSPRTSGGSTDTQYF
- | - | TRBJ1-4 | TRBV29-1 | TGCAGCGTTGCGGGGGGTAATGAAAAACTGTTTTTT | CSVAGGNEKLFF
few | - | TRBJ1-1 | TRBV19 | TGTGCCAGTAGTATAGCGTCGAACACTGAAGCTTTCTTT | CASSIASNTEAFF
- | TRBD1 | TRBJ1-1 | TRBV2 | TGTGCCAGCAGGGACAGGGGAAGTTCTGAAGCTTTCTTT | CASRDRGSSEAFF
- | TRBD1 | TRBJ2-7 | TRBV7-9 | TGTGCCAGCAGCGATCCGGGACAGGGGTTGTACGAGCAGTACTTC | CASSDPGQGLYEQYF
- | TRBD2 | TRBJ2-3 | TRBV6-4 | TGTGCCAGCAGTGAAGAGCGGGGGAGCACAGATACGCAGTATTTT | CASSEERGSTDTQYF
- | - | TRBJ2-3 | TRBV7-3 | TGTGCCAGCAGCCCCCCGGGCACAGATACGCAGTATTTT | CASSPPGTDTQYF
- | TRBD1 | TRBJ2-7 | TRBV19 | TGTGCCAGTAGTAGAGACAGGGATCGAGTAGGGGAGCAGTACTTC | CASSRDRDRVGEQYF
- | - | TRBJ1-2 | TRBV11-2 | TGTGCCAGCAGCTTAGGCGCAGGGTTAGGATATGGCTACACCTTC | CASSLGAGLGYGYTF
- | TRBD1 | TRBJ1-2 | TRBV9 | TGTGCCAGCAGCCCCGGGACAGCCGCGTCTAACTATGGCTACACCTTC | CASSPGTAASNYGYTF
- | TRBD1 | TRBJ2-2 | TRBV4-3 | TGCGCCAGCAGCCAAAGGACAGGGGAGCCCGGGGAGCTGTTTTTT | CASSQRTGEPGELFF
- | - | TRBJ1-2 | TRBV19 | TGTGCCAGTACCAGCGGTAACTATGGCTACACCTTC | CASTSGNYGYTF
once | TRBD2 | TRBJ2-1 | TRBV6-4 | TGTGCCAGCAGTAGGGGACTAGCGGATCGTAGGAATGAGCAGTTCTTC | CASSRGLADRRNEQFF
- | TRBD2 | TRBJ2-7 | TRBV11-3 | TGTGCCAGCAGCCCGGGGGGGGGCAGCCGCACCTACGAGCAGTACTTC | CASSPGGGSRTYEQYF
- | TRBD1 | TRBJ2-6 | TRBV29-1 | TGCAGCGTTGAAACCAGGGGGATAAGCTCTGGGGCCAACGTCCTGACTTTC | CSVETRGISSGANVLTF
- | - | TRBJ1-5 | TRBV15 | TGTGCCACCAGCAGAGGCCGGGAAAATAGCAATCAGCCCCAGCATTTT | CATSRGRENSNQPQHF
- | - | TRBJ1-2 | TRBV6-1 | TGTGCCAGCAGTGGCAGGGGAAGTGGCTACACCTTC | CASSGRGSGYTF
- | TRBD2 | TRBJ2-7 | TRBV9 | TGTGCCAGCAGCGTAGCCGGGACTAGCCAATACGAGCAGTACTTC | CASSVAGTSQYEQYF
once | - | TRBJ2-1 | TRBV7-6 | TGTGCCAGCAGGGGGCGGTCGAATGAGCAGTTCTTC | CASRGRSNEQFF
- | - | TRBJ2-5 | TRBV27 | TGTGCCAGCAGTTTTATCGCTCAGGGGATGAAGACCCAGTACTTC | CASSFIAQGMKTQYF
- | - | TRBJ1-5 | TRBV15 | TGTGCCACCAGTTTGGCCGGGGGGGGCGGTCAGCCCCAGCATTTT | CATSLAGGGGQPQHF
- | - | TRBJ1-6 | TRBV7-2 | TGTGCCAGCAGCTTAGTGCACAGATCCTATAATTCACCCCTCCACTTT | CASSLVHRSYNSPLHF
- | TRBD1 | TRBJ2-3 | TRBV10-3 | TGTGCCATCAGCATGGACCCGGGACAGGGGGCAGATACGCAGTATTTT | CAISMDPGQGADTQYF
- | TRBD1 | TRBJ1-2 | TRBV6-5 | TGTGCCAGCAGCACCGGGACAGGGTATGGCTACACCTTC | CASSTGTGYGYTF
- | - | TRBJ2-3 | TRBV9 | TGTGCCAGCAGCCCGGAAGGGGCGACAGATACGCAGTATTTT | CASSPEGATDTQYF